This T cell receptor (beta chain) was sequenced during a study of identical twins. General study points: Less excess twin sharing appeared in beta out-of-frame sequences.

This CDR3 is built from 14 residues. V lost 4 bases, J lost 0 bases, and 3 bases stayed unmatched. Germline loops: CDR1 SGHDT, CDR2 YYEEEE. TCRdb re-called the 5' RACE reads with MiXCR, one entry per CDR3 protein. The sample lists about 700,000 distinct CDR3 sequences, 8% to 9% occurring once. Comments on this clonotype: What it binds is unknown.

This sample was also put to use in a study of yellow fever vaccine responses in identical twins.

The sample taken for sequencing was PBMCs. The TCR sequence derives from a woman aged 18-29 years in good health. V usage is TRBV5-6 and J usage is TRBJ1-2, with 7 bases fitting TRBD1. The CDR3 DNA sequence: TGTGCCAGCAGCCGACAGGGAGCTAACTATGGCTACACCTTC. It is translated as CASSRQGANYGYTF.